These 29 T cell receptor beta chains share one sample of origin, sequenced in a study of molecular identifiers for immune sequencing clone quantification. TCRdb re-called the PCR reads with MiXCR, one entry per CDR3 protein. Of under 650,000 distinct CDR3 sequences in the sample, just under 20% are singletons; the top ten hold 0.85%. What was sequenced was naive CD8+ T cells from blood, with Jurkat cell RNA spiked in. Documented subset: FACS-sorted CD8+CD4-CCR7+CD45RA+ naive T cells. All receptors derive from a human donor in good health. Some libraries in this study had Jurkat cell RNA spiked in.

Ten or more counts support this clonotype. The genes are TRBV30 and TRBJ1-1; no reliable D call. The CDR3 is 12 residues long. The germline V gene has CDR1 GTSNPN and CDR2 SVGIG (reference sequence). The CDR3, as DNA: TGTGCGGCACGGGTCCTGGGCGCTGAAGCTTTCTTT. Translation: CAARVLGAEAFF. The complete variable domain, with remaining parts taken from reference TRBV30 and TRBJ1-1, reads SQTIHQWPATLVQPVGSPLSLECTVEGTSNPNLYWYRQAAGRGLQLLFYSVGIGQISSEVPQNLSASRPQDRQFILSSKKLLLSDSGFYLCAARVLGAEAFFGQGTRLTVV.

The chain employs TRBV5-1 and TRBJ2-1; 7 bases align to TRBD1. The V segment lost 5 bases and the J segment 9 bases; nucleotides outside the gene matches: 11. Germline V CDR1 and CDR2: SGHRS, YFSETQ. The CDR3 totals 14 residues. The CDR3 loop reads CASRGQQGSSEQFF. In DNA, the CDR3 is TGCGCCAGCAGGGGACAACAGGGGTCCAGTGAGCAGTTCTTC.

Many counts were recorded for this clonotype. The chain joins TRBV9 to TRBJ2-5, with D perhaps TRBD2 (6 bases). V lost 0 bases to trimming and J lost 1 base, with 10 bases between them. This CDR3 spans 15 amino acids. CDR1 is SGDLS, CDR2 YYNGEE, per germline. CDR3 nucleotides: TGTGCCAGCAGCGTAGCCCCGGGAGCCCAAGAGACCCAGTACTTC. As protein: CASSVAPGAQETQYF.

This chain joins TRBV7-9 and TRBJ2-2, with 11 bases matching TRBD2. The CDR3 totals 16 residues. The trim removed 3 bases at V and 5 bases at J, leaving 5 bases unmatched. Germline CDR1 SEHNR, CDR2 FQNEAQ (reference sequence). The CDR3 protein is CASSFLLAGATGELFF. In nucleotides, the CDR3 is TGTGCCAGCAGCTTCTTACTAGCGGGGGCTACCGGGGAGCTGTTTTTT. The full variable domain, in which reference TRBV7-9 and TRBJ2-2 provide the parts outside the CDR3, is DTGVSQNPRHKITKRGQNVTFRCDPISEHNRLYWYRQTLGQGPEFLTYFQNEAQLEKSRLLSDRFSAERPKGSFSTLEIQRTEQGDSAMYLCASSFLLAGATGELFFGEGSRLTVL.

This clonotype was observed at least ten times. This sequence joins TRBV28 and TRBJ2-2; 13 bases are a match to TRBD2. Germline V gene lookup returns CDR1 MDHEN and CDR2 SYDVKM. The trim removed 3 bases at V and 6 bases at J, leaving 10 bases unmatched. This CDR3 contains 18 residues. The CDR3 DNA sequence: TGTGCCAGCAGTTTCTCCACCGGACTAGCGGGAGTGGCCGGGGAGCTGTTTTTT. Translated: CASSFSTGLAGVAGELFF.

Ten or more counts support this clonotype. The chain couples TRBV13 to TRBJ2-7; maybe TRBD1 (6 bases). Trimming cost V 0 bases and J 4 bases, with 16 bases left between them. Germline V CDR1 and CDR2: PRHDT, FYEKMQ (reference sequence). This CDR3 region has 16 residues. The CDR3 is CASSLGLRQGSYEQYF. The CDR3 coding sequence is TGTGCCAGCAGCTTAGGCCTCCGGCAGGGGTCTTACGAGCAGTACTTC.

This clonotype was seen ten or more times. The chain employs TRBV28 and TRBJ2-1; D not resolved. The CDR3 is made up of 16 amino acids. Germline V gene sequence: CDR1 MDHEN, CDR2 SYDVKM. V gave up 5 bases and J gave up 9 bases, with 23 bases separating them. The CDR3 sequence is CASSPPPRLARGEQFF. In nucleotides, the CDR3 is TGTGCCAGCAGTCCACCACCGAGGCTTGCTCGTGGTGAGCAGTTCTTC.

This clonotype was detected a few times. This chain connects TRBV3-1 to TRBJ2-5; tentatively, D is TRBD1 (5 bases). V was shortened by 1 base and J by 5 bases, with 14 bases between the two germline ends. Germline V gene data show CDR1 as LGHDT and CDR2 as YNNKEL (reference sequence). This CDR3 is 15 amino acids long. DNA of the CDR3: TGTGCCAGCAGCCAAGTATTTAGGGGCGCGGAGACCCAGTACTTC. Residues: CASSQVFRGAETQYF.

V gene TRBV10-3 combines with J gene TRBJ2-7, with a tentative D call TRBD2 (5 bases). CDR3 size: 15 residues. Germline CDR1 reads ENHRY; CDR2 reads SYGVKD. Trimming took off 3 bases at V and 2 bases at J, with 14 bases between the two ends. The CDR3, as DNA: TGTGCCATCAGTGATCCGGGGTCGGCCCCCTACGAGCAGTACTTC. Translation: CAISDPGSAPYEQYF.

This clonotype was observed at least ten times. CDR3 in DNA: TGCGCCAGCAGCCAAGACTCAGCTCTGCGATCCTACAATGAGCAGTTCTTC. Protein product: CASSQDSALRSYNEQFF. The chain uses TRBV4-3 and TRBJ2-1; D call uncertain. Per the germline V gene, CDR1 is LGHNA and CDR2 is YSLEER. Trimming took off 0 bases at V and 1 base at J, with 13 bases between the two ends. This CDR3 spans 17 amino acids.

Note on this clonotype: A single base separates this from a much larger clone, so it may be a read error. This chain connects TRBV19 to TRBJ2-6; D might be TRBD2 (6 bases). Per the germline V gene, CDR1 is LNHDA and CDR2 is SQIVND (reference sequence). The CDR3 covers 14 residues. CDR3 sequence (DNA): TGTGCCAGCAGGGACTCCTCTGGGGCCAGCGTCCTGACTTTC. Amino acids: CASRDSSGASVLTF.

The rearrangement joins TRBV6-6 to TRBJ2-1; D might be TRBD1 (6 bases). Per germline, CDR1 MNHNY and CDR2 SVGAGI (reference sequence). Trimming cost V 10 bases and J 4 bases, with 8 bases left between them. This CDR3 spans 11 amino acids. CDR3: CATGQYNEQFF. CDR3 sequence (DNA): TGTGCCACTGGACAGTACAATGAGCAGTTCTTC.

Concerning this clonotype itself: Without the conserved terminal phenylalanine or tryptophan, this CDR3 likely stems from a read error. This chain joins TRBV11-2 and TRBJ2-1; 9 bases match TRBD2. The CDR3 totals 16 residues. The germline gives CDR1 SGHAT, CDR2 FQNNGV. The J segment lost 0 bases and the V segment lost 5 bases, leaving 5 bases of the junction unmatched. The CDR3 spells CASSRGLASSYNEQFS. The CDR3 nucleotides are TGTGCCAGCAGCCGCGGACTAGCGAGCTCCTACAATGAGCAGTTCTCC.

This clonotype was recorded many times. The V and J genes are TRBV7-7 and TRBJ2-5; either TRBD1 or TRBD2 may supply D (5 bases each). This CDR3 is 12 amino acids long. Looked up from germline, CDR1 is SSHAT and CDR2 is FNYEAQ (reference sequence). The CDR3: CASQGDGGTQYF. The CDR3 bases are TGTGCTAGCCAAGGGGACGGAGGGACCCAGTACTTC.

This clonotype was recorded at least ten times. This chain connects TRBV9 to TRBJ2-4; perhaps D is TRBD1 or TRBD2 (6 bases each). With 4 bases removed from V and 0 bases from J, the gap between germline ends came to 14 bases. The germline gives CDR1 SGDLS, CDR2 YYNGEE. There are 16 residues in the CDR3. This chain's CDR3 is CASSPGGGLAKNIQYF. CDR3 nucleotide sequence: TGTGCCAGCAGCCCTGGAGGGGGTCTAGCCAAAAACATTCAGTACTTC.

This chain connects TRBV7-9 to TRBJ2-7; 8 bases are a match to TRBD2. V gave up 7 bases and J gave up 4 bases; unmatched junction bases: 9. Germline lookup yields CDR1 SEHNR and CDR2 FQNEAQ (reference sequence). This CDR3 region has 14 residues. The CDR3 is CASNRGGTGYEQYF. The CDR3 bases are TGTGCCAGCAACCGGGGGGGGACTGGATACGAGCAGTACTTC.

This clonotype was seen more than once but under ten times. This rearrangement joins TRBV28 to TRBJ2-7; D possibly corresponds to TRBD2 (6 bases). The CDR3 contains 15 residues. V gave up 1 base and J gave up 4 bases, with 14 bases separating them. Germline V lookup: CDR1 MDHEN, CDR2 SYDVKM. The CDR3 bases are TGTGCCAGCAGTTTATCTCCTAGCGAGGGTTACGAGCAGTACTTC. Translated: CASSLSPSEGYEQYF.

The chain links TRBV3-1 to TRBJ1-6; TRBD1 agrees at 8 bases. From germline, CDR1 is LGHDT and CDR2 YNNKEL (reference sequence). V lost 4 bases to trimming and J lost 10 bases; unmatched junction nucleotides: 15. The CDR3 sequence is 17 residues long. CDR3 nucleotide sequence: TGTGCCAGCAGCCCTCCGGGACAGGAGTTAATACGGTCACCCCTCCACTTT. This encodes CASSPPGQELIRSPLHF.

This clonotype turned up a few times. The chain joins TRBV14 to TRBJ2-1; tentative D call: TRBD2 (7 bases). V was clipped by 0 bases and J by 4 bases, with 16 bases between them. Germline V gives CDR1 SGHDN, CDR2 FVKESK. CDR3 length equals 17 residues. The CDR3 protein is CASSQDTEGGPYNEQFF. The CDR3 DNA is TGTGCCAGCAGCCAAGATACGGAGGGGGGGCCTTACAATGAGCAGTTCTTC.

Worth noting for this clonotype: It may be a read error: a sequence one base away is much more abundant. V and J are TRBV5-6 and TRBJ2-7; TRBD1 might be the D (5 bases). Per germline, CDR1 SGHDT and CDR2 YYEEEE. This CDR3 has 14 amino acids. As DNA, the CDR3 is TGTGCCTGCAGCTTGAGAGACAGAGCCTACGAGCAGTACTTC. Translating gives CACSLRDRAYEQYF. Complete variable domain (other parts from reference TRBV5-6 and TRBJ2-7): DAGVTQSPTHLIKTRGQQVTLRCSPKSGHDTVSWYQQALGQGPQFIFQYYEEEERQRGNFPDRFSGHQFPNYSSELNVNALLLGDSALYLCACSLRDRAYEQYFGPGTRLTVT.

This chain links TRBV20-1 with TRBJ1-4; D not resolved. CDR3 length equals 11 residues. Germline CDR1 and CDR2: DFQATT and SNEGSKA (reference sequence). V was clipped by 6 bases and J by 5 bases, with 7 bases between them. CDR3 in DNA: TGCAGTGCAGGGAACAATGAAAAACTGTTTTTT. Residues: CSAGNNEKLFF.

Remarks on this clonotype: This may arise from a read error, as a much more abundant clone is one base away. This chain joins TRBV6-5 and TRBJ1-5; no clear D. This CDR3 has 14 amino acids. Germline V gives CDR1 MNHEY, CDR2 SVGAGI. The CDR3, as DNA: TGTGGCAGCAGTTACGCGGCAGGCGAATTGCCCCAGCATTTT. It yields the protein CGSSYAAGELPQHF.

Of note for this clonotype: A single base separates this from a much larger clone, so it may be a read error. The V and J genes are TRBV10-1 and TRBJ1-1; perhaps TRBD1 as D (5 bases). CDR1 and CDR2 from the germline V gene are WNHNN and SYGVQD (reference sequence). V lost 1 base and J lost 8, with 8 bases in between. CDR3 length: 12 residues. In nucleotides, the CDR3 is TGCGCCAGCAGTGAGTTGGGGCAAGAAGCTTTCTTT. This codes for CASSELGQEAFF.

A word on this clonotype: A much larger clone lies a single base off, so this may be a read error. This chain's CDR3 is CASRPGPHQLQHF. The CDR3 nucleotides are TGTGCCAGCCGGCCAGGCCCCCATCAGCTCCAGCATTTT. The chain links TRBV27 to TRBJ1-5; D gene ambiguous. This CDR3 spans 13 amino acids. Germline CDR1 reads MNHEY; CDR2 reads SMNVEV (reference sequence).

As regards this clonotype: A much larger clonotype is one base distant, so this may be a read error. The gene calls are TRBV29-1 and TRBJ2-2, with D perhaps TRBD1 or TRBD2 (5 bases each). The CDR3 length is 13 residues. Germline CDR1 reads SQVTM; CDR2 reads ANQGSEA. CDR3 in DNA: TGCGGCGCCGAAGGGACGGACACCGGGGAGCTGTTTTTT. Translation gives CGAEGTDTGELFF.

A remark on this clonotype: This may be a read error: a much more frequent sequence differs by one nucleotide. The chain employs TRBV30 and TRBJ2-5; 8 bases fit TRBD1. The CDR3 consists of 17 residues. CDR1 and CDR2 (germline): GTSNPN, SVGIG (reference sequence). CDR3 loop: CAWGVPTGVISLETQYF. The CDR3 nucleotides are TGTGCCTGGGGTGTACCGACAGGGGTTATAAGTTTGGAGACCCAGTACTTC.

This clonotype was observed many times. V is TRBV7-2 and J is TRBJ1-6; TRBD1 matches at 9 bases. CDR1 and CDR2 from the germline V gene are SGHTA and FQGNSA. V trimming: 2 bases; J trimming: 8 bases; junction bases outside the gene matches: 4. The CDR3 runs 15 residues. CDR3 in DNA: TGTGCCAGCAGCTTATGGGACAGGGAGGATTCACCCCTCCACTTT. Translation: CASSLWDREDSPLHF. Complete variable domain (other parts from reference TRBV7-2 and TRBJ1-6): GAGVSQSPSNKVTEKGKDVELRCDPISGHTALYWYRQSLGQGLEFLIYFQGNSAPDKSGLPSDRFSAERTGGSVSTLTIQRTQQEDSAVYLCASSLWDREDSPLHFGNGTRLTVT.

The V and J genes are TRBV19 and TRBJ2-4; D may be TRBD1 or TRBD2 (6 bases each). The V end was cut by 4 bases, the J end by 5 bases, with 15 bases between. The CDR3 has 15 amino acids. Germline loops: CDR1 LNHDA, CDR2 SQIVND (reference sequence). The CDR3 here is CASSTDGGAENIQYF. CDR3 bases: TGTGCCAGTAGTACAGACGGGGGCGCCGAAAACATTCAGTACTTC.

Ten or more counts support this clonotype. CDR3 region: CASSYSSRERMNTEAFF. CDR3 bases: TGTGCCAGCAGTTACTCGAGCAGGGAACGGATGAACACTGAAGCTTTCTTT. The V and J genes are TRBV6-2 or TRBV6-3 and TRBJ1-1; D may be TRBD1 (5 bases). Germline CDR1 is MNHEY and CDR2 is SVGEGT. Trimming left V 0 bases short and J 0 bases short, with 14 bases between. The CDR3 is made up of 17 amino acids.